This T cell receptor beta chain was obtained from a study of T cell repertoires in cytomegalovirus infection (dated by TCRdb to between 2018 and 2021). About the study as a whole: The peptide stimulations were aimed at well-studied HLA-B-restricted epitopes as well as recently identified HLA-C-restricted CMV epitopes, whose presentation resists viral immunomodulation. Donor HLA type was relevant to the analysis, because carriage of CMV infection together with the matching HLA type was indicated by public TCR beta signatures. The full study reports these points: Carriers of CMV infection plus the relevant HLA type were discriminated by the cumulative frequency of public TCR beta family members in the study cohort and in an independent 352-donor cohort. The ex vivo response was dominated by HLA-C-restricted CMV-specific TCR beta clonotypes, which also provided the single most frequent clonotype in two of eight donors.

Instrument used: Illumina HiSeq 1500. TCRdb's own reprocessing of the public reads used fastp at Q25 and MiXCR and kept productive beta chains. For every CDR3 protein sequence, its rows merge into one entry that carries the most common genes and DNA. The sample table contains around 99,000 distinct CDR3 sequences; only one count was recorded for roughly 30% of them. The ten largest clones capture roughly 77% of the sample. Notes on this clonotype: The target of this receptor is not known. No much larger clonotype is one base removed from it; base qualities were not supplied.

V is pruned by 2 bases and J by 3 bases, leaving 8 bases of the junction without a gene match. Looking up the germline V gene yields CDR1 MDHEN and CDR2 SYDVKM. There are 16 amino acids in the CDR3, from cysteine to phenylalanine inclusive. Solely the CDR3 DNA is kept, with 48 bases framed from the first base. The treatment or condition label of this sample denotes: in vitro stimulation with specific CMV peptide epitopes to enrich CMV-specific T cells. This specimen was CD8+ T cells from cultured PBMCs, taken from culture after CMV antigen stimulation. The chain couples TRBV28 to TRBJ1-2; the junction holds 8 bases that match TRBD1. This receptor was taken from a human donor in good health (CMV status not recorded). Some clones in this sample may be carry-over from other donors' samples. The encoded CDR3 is CASSLAGGVEYYGYTF. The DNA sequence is TGTGCCAGCAGTTTAGCAGGGGGCGTGGAATACTATGGCTACACCTTC.